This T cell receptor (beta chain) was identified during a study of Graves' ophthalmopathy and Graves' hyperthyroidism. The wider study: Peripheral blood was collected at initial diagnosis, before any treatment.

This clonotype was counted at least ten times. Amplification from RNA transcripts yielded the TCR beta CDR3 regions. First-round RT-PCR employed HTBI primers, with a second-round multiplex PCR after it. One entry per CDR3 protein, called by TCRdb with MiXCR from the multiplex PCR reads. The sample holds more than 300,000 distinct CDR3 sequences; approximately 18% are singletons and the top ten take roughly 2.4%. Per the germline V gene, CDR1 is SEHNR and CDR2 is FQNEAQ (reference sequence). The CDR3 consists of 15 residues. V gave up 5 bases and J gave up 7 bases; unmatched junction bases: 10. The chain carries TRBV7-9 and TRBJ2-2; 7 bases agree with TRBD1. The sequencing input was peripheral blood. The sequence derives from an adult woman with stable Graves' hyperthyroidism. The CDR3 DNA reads TGTGCCAGCAGCCATCCGGGACAGACGCGCGGGGAGCTGTTTTTT. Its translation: CASSHPGQTRGELFF.